The clone carrying this T cell receptor beta chain was counted ten times or more. The data are from a study of T cells in Graves' hyperthyroidism and ophthalmopathy. Researchers took RNA transcripts and amplified the TCR beta CDR3 regions from them. The study used the HTBI primer set for a first-round RT-PCR of the TCR CDR3. TCRdb ran MiXCR on the multiplex PCR reads and lists one entry per CDR3 protein. The sample carries almost 350,000 distinct CDR3 sequences, roughly 18% recorded once. The PBMCs studied were ones that came from about 10 ml fresh peripheral blood. This CDR3 comprises 13 residues. With 3 bases removed from V and 0 bases from J, the gap between germline ends came to 6 bases.

Material: blood. This rearrangement joins TRBV12-3 or TRBV12-4 to TRBJ2-7; maybe TRBD2 (5 bases). This sequence was found in a woman in her thirties or forties with Graves' ophthalmopathy. The chain's CDR3 is CASSFEGSYEQYF. DNA of the CDR3: TGTGCCAGCAGTTTCGAGGGCTCCTACGAGCAGTACTTC.